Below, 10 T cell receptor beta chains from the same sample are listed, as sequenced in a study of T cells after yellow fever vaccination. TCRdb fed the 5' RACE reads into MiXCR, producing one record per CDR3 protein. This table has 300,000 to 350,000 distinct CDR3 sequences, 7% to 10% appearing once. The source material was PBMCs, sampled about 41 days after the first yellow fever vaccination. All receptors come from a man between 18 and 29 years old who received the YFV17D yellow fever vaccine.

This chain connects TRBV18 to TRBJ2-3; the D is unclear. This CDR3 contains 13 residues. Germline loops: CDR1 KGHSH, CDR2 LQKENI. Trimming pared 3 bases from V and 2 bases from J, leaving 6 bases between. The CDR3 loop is CASSPAFTDTQYF. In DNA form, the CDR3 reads TGTGCCAGCTCACCTGCTTTCACAGATACGCAGTATTTT.

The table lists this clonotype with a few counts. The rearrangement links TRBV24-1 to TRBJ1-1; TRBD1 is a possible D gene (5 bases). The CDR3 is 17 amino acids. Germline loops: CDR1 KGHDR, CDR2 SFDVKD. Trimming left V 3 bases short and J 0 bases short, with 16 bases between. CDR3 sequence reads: CATSDGESSGVNTEAFF. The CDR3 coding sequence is TGTGCCACCAGTGATGGAGAAAGTTCGGGGGTGAACACTGAAGCTTTCTTT.

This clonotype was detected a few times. The CDR3 loop reads CASSEGGLGYEQYF. DNA of the CDR3: TGTGCCAGCAGTGAGGGGGGGCTAGGCTACGAGCAGTACTTC. The chain carries TRBV25-1 and TRBJ2-7; tentative D call: TRBD2 (7 bases). Germline V gives CDR1 MGHDK, CDR2 SYGVNS. The CDR3 sequence is 14 residues long. The V gene lost 3 bases and the J gene lost 3 bases, with 12 bases spanning the gap.

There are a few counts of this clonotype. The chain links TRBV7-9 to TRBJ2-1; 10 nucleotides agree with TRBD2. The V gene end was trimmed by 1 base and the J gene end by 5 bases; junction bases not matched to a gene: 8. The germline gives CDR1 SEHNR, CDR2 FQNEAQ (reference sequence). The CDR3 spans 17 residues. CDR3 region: CASSLGVDSGGDNEQFF. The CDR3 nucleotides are TGTGCCAGCAGCTTAGGGGTGGACAGCGGGGGGGACAATGAGCAGTTCTTC.

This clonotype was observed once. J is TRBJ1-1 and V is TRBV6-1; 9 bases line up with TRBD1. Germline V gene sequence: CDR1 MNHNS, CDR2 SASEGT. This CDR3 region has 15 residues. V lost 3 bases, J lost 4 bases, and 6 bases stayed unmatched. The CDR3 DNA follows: TGTGCCAGCAGTGACCCCGGGACAGGGCTCACTGAAGCTTTCTTT. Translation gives CASSDPGTGLTEAFF.

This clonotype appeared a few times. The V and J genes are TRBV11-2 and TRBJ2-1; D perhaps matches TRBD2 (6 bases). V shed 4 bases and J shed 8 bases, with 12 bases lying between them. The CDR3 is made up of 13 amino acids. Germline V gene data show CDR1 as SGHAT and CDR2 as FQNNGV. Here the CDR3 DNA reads TGTGCCAGCAGCTCGGGAGCGTTGCATGAGCAGTTCTTC. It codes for CASSSGALHEQFF.

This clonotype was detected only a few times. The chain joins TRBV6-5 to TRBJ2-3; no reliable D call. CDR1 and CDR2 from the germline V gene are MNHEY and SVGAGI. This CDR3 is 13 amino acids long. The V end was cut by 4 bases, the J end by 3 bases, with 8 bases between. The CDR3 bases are TGTGCCAGCAGTTTTCAGGCGACAGATACGCAGTATTTT. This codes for CASSFQATDTQYF.

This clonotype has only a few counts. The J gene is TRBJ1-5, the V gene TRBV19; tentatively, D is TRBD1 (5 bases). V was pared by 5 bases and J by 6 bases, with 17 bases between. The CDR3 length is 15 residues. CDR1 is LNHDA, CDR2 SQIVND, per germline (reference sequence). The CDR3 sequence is CASSRGLQGRQPQHF. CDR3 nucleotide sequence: TGTGCCAGTAGTCGTGGGTTGCAGGGTCGTCAGCCCCAGCATTTT.

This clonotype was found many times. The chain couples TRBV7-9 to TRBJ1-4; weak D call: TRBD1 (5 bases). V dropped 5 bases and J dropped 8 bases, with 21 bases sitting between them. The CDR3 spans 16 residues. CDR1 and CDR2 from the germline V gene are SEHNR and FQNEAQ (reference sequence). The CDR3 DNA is TGTGCCAGCAGCCCGCCGGGTGGGGGACGAGAAGAAAAACTGTTTTTT. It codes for CASSPPGGGREEKLFF. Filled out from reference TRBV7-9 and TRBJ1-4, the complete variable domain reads DTGVSQNPRHKITKRGQNVTFRCDPISEHNRLYWYRQTLGQGPEFLTYFQNEAQLEKSRLLSDRFSAERPKGSFSTLEIQRTEQGDSAMYLCASSPPGGGREEKLFFGSGTQLSVL.

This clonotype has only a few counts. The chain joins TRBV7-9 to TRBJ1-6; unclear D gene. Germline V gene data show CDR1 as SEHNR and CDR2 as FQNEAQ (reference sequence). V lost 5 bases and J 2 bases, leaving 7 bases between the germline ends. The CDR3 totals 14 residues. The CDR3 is CASSRPAYNSPLHF. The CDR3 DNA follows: TGTGCCAGCAGCCGGCCGGCCTATAATTCACCCCTCCACTTT.